The 12 T cell receptor beta chains presented below share a single source sample, sequenced in a study of blood T cell repertoires in COVID-19. Only in-frame clones appear in the TCRdb table, and some are missing; sequencing was by immunoSEQ multiplex PCR. The table has under 250,000 clones, roughly 85% seen once. Specimen: peripheral blood. The receptors originated from a woman aged 70-85 years with COVID-19, enrolled during active disease.

This clone was seen a single time. In nucleotides, the CDR3 is TGTGCCAGCAGCCCGTCGACTAGCAGATCCTACAATGAGCAGTTCTTC. Translating gives CASSPSTSRSYNEQFF. This chain uses TRBV7-3 with TRBJ2-1, with 7 bases matching TRBD2. The CDR3 has 16 amino acids. Germline CDR1 is SGHTA and CDR2 is FQGTGA. V gave up 5 bases and J gave up 1 base; unmatched junction bases: 8.

This clone occurred once. The chain combines TRBV6-5 with TRBJ2-1; tentatively, D is TRBD1 (6 bases). V was pared by 1 base and J by 9 bases, with 16 bases between. CDR3 length: 15 residues. The germline V gene encodes CDR1 MNHEY and CDR2 SVGAGI. DNA of the CDR3: TGTGCCAGCAGTTACTTAGGGGGATCGAGCACTGAGCAGTTCTTC. Translating it yields CASSYLGGSSTEQFF.

This rearrangement joins TRBV18 to TRBJ2-2, with TRBD2 matching 8 bases. The length of the CDR3 is 19 residues. The germline CDR1 and CDR2 sequences are KGHSH and LQKENI. J was trimmed by 13 bases and V by 0 bases; bases with no gene match: 22. This CDR3 reads CASSPPRELAETSRGGLFF. The CDR3, as DNA: TGTGCCAGCTCACCACCAAGGGAACTAGCGGAGACGAGCCGCGGCGGGCTGTTTTTT.

This clone was seen a few times. J is TRBJ1-2 and V is TRBV6-6; perhaps TRBD1 as D (6 bases). V shed 2 bases and J shed 8 bases, with 12 bases lying between them. The CDR3 covers 13 residues. The V gene's germline CDR1 is MNHNY and CDR2 SVGAGI (reference sequence). The CDR3 sequence is CASSYGDMQGYTF. CDR3 DNA sequence: TGTGCCAGCAGTTACGGGGACATGCAAGGCTACACCTTC.

The chain uses TRBV5-4 and TRBJ2-1; 8 nucleotides align to TRBD1. V lost 4 bases, J lost 8 bases, and 5 bases stayed unmatched. Looked up from germline, CDR1 is SGHNT and CDR2 is YYREEE (reference sequence). This CDR3 is 13 amino acids long. CDR3 residues: CASSRTGSDEQFF. In DNA form, the CDR3 reads TGTGCCAGCAGCCGGACAGGGTCGGATGAGCAGTTCTTC.

The chain uses TRBV4-2 and TRBJ1-1; 7 bases are shared with TRBD1. The CDR3 loop spans 14 amino acids. With 5 bases clipped from V and 4 bases from J, the junction kept 7 bases outside the gene matches. Germline assignment: CDR1 LGHNA and CDR2 YNFKEQ. This CDR3 is CASSATGRSTEAFF. The CDR3 DNA is TGTGCCAGCAGCGCGACAGGGAGGAGCACTGAAGCTTTCTTT.

This chain connects TRBV2 to TRBJ1-5; D is undetermined. CDR3 length: 14 residues. The germline gives CDR1 SNHLY, CDR2 FYNNEI. V shed 4 bases and J shed 6 bases, with 13 bases lying between them. CDR3 residues: CASSGQFRSQPQHF. CDR3 bases: TGTGCCAGCAGTGGACAATTTAGGTCTCAGCCCCAGCATTTT.

The chain links TRBV7-3 to TRBJ2-3; perhaps TRBD2 as D (5 bases). CDR3 length equals 15 residues. Germline V CDR1 and CDR2: SGHTA, FQGTGA. V shed 4 bases and J shed 2 bases, with 13 bases lying between them. The DNA of the CDR3 is TGTGCCAGCAGCTCCCGGACTTACGACACAGATACGCAGTATTTT. Translation gives CASSSRTYDTDTQYF.

This clone was seen at least ten times. The chain combines TRBV18 with TRBJ1-1; 9 nucleotides line up with TRBD1. Trimming at V came to 3 bases and at J to 1 base, leaving 6 bases not matched to a gene. Germline loops: CDR1 KGHSH, CDR2 LQKENI. This CDR3 comprises 16 residues. In nucleotides, the CDR3 is TGTGCCAGCTCACCGAACTCGGACAGGGGGAACACTGAAGCTTTCTTT. It is translated as CASSPNSDRGNTEAFF.

The table lists this clone with a count of one. The chain combines TRBV30 with TRBJ1-2; tentatively, D is TRBD1 (5 bases). CDR3 size: 12 residues. The V gene's germline CDR1 is GTSNPN and CDR2 SVGIG (reference sequence). Between the trimmed V and J ends, which lost 0 bases and 8 bases, there was a span of 10 bases. The CDR3 DNA is TGTGCCTGGAGTGTACCGGGGGGAGGCTACACCTTC. This codes for CAWSVPGGGYTF.

This chain links TRBV2 with TRBJ2-3; D might be TRBD1 (6 bases). This CDR3 has 16 amino acids. CDR1 and CDR2 (germline): SNHLY, FYNNEI. V was cut by 6 bases and J by 0 bases, with 16 bases left in between. The CDR3 DNA reads TGTGCCAGCAGAGGCCAGGGGCACCTTAGCACAGATACGCAGTATTTT. This encodes CASRGQGHLSTDTQYF.

The count of this clone is one. The rearrangement links TRBV7-2 to TRBJ1-5, with unresolved D. Deletions cut 5 bases from V and 5 bases from J, with 13 bases between. Germline V gene sequence: CDR1 SGHTA, CDR2 FQGNSA. The length of the CDR3 is 14 residues. The CDR3 nucleotides are TGTGCCAGCAGCGGTGGTAACAGACATCAGCCCCAGCATTTT. It translates to CASSGGNRHQPQHF.